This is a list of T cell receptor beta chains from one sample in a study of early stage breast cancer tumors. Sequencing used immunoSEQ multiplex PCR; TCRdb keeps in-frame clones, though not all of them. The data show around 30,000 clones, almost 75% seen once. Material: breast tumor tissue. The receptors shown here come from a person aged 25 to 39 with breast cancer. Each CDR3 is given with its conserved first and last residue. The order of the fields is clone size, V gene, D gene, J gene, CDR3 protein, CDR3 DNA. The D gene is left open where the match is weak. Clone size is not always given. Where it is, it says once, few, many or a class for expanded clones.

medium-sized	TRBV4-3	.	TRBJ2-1	CASSQAGFRNEQFF	TGCGCCAGCAGCCAAGCGGGGTTCCGGAATGAGCAGTTCTTC
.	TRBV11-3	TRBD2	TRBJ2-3	CASSLGLAGDTQYF	TGTGCCAGCAGCTTAGGACTAGCGGGAGATACGCAGTATTTT
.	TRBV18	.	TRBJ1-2	CASSPDIPYGYTF	TGTGCCAGCTCACCTGACATTCCCTATGGCTACACCTTC
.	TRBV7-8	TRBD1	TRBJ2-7	CASSRYRGRVNEQYF	TGTGCCAGCAGCAGATACAGGGGGCGAGTCAACGAGCAGTACTTC
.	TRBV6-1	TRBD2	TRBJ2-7	CASQSGTSAYEQYF	TGTGCCAGCCAATCCGGGACTAGCGCCTACGAGCAGTACTTC
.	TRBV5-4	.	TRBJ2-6	CASSTDFGANVLTF	TGTGCCAGCAGCACCGACTTTGGGGCCAACGTCCTGACTTTC
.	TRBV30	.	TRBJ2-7	CAWSHRHYEQYF	TGTGCCTGGAGTCATAGACACTACGAGCAGTACTTC
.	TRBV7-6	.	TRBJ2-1	CASRLRGALLEDGSSSYNEQFF	TGTGCCAGCAGATTAAGAGGGGCACTCTTAGAGGACGGTTCCAGCTCCTACAATGAGCAGTTCTTC
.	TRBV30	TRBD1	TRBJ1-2	CAWRARGGAGSGYTF	TGTGCCTGGAGAGCCCGAGGGGGCGCGGGCTCTGGCTACACCTTC
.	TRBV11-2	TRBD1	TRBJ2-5	CASRKGDRVLETQYF	TGTGCCAGCAGAAAAGGGGACAGGGTTTTGGAGACCCAGTACTTC
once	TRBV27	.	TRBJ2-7	CASSLSPRGYEQYF	TGTGCCAGCAGTTTATCTCCCAGGGGCTACGAGCAGTACTTC
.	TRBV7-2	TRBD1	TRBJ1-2	CASSLFGQAVISQDYGYTF	TGTGCCAGCAGCTTATTCGGACAGGCGGTGATTAGTCAGGACTATGGCTACACCTTC
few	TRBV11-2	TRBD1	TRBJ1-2	CASSPGTESYGYTF	TGTGCCAGCAGCCCCGGGACAGAATCCTATGGCTACACCTTC
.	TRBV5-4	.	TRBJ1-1	CASSQRLLADTEAFF	TGTGCCAGCAGCCAGCGCCTACTAGCAGACACTGAAGCTTTCTTT
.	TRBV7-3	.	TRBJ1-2	CASSLDPGTNYGYTF	TGTGCCAGCAGCCTGGACCCTGGGACGAACTATGGCTACACCTTC
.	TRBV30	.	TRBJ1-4	CAWAPGLTNEKLFF	TGTGCCTGGGCACCGGGACTGACGAATGAAAAACTGTTTTTT
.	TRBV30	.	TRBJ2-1	CAWSTPKAGSYNEQFF	TGTGCCTGGAGTACCCCAAAGGCAGGTTCCTACAATGAGCAGTTCTTC
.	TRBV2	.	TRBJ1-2	CASRDLRTGRAPYGYTF	TGTGCCAGCAGAGACCTTAGAACAGGGCGGGCCCCATATGGCTACACCTTC
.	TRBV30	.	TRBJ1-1	CAWSAPDRTNTEAFF	TGTGCCTGGAGCGCCCCGGACAGAACGAACACTGAAGCTTTCTTT